This TCR beta chain was captured by sequencing in a study of radiotherapy plus CTLA-4 blockade in lung cancer. Study-level information: With around 30% of patients having disease control, objective responses were seen in roughly 19%. Study-level findings and limits: Reports state that early shifts in blood T cell clones, with interferon-beta, best predicted response. Some TCR clones had been derived from tumors. These clones expanded in peripheral blood after radiotherapy plus ipilimumab.

From germline, CDR1 is MNHNS and CDR2 SASEGT. The CDR3 runs 14 residues. The V and J ends lost 6 bases and 6 bases respectively, with 14 bases between them. Clones were sequenced by immunoSEQ multiplex PCR, and TCRdb holds only the in-frame ones, with some missing. Here the sample spans roughly 45,000 clones, about 70% being singletons. On this clone: What it recognizes is unknown.

The chain combines TRBV6-1 with TRBJ2-2; D perhaps matches TRBD2 (6 bases). The receptor was derived from a human donor with non-small cell lung cancer who had a partial response to radiotherapy plus ipilimumab. This specimen was peripheral blood, taken from a patient treated with radiotherapy plus ipilimumab. CDR3 sequence: CASSPLSGPGELFF. Here the CDR3 DNA reads TGTGCCAGCAGCCCCCTTAGCGGTCCCGGGGAGCTGTTTTTT.